These 32 T cell receptor beta chains were all obtained from the same sample, sequenced in a study of ipilimumab plus nivolumab after autologous stem cell transplantation. Generated by immunoSEQ multiplex PCR, the TCRdb table keeps only in-frame clones and is missing some. The profile covers 20,000 to 30,000 clones, with around 83% appearing a single time and 5.2% taken by the ten largest. Specimen: PBMCs, collected in a trial of ipilimumab plus nivolumab as post-transplant consolidation. Source of these receptors: a male donor with diffuse large B-cell lymphoma.

V and J are TRBV6-6 and TRBJ2-1; the D gene is possibly TRBD1 (5 bases). Germline loops: CDR1 MNHNY, CDR2 SVGAGI (reference sequence). The CDR3 totals 16 residues. Trimming pared 2 bases from V and 13 bases from J, leaving 24 bases between. The CDR3: CASSYQDTLDHVRQFF. Here the CDR3 DNA reads TGTGCCAGCAGTTACCAGGACACATTGGACCACGTAAGACAGTTCTTC.

The gene calls are TRBV6-5 and TRBJ2-7, with D tentatively TRBD1 or TRBD2 (5 bases each). The germline CDR1 and CDR2 sequences are MNHEY and SVGAGI. The length of the CDR3 is 15 residues. The ends were cut back, 0 bases at V and 4 bases at J, with 13 bases in the middle. CDR3 sequence: CASSYSGTPGYEQYF. The CDR3 bases are TGTGCCAGCAGTTACTCGGGGACCCCGGGGTACGAGCAGTACTTC.

J is TRBJ1-2 and V is TRBV6-5; 10 bases line up with TRBD1. With V trimmed by 0 bases and J by 4 bases, 2 bases remained unmatched. This CDR3 contains 15 residues. Germline CDR1 and CDR2: MNHEY and SVGAGI. CDR3 sequence (DNA): TGTGCCAGCAGTTACTCGGACAGGGGGGGCTATGGCTACACCTTC. This codes for CASSYSDRGGYGYTF.

The V and J genes are TRBV2 and TRBJ2-7; 9 positions match TRBD1. Germline trimming cut 6 bases from V and 3 bases from J; bases unmatched to any gene: 12. CDR3 size: 16 residues. Germline CDR1 and CDR2: SNHLY and FYNNEI. The CDR3 DNA reads TGTGCCAGCAGCGAGGCCCGGGACAGGGTGAACTACGAGCAGTACTTC. Translating it yields CASSEARDRVNYEQYF.

The chain carries TRBV7-2 and TRBJ1-4; D unclear. The V end was cut by 5 bases, the J end by 0 bases, with 13 bases between. Germline CDR1 SGHTA, CDR2 FQGNSA. CDR3 size: 16 residues. CDR3 nucleotides: TGTGCCAGCAGCCGAAAACGGGCCACAACTAATGAAAAACTGTTTTTT. It yields the protein CASSRKRATTNEKLFF.

V usage is TRBV7-2 and J usage is TRBJ2-1, with a possible D match to TRBD2 (6 bases). Germline V gene sequence: CDR1 SGHTA, CDR2 FQGNSA. CDR3 length: 15 amino acids. The V end lost 6 bases, the J end lost 0 bases, and 12 bases lay between the germline ends. The CDR3 DNA reads TGTGCCAGCAGACCAAGCGGGTCCTCCTACAATGAGCAGTTCTTC. It encodes CASRPSGSSYNEQFF. Full variable domain (missing parts from reference TRBV7-2 and TRBJ2-1): GAGVSQSPSNKVTEKGKDVELRCDPISGHTALYWYRQSLGQGLEFLIYFQGNSAPDKSGLPSDRFSAERTGGSVSTLTIQRTQQEDSAVYLCASRPSGSSYNEQFFGPGTRLTVL.

The rearrangement links TRBV2 to TRBJ1-1; perhaps TRBD1 as D (6 bases). This CDR3 has 14 residues. Germline V gene lookup returns CDR1 SNHLY and CDR2 FYNNEI. V shed 6 bases and J shed 3 bases, with 14 bases lying between them. The CDR3 loop is CASSYLQGDTEAFF. CDR3 DNA sequence: TGTGCCAGCAGCTACTTACAGGGTGACACTGAAGCTTTCTTT.

The chain combines TRBV5-8 with TRBJ1-1; D unclear. Deletions cut 5 bases from V and 4 bases from J, with 9 bases between. The germline CDR1 and CDR2 sequences are SGHTS and YDEGEE. This CDR3 contains 12 residues. CDR3 DNA sequence: TGTGCCAGCAGGGAATTACCCACTGAAGCTTTCTTT. This translates into CASRELPTEAFF.

The V call is TRBV5-5, the J call TRBJ2-3, with 11 bases aligning to TRBD2. CDR3 length: 16 amino acids. V gave up 1 base and J gave up 5 bases; unmatched junction bases: 6. In germline, CDR1 is SGHKS, CDR2 YYEKEE (reference sequence). The CDR3 reads CASSLIAGGRLDTQYF. The CDR3 DNA is TGTGCCAGCAGCTTGATAGCGGGGGGGCGACTAGATACGCAGTATTTT. Complete variable domain (other parts from reference TRBV5-5 and TRBJ2-3): DAGVTQSPTHLIKTRGQQVTLRCSPISGHKSVSWYQQVLGQGPQFIFQYYEKEERGRGNFPDRFSARQFPNYSSELNVNALLLGDSALYLCASSLIAGGRLDTQYFGPGTRLTVL.

The chain has TRBV5-6 and TRBJ2-7, with 7 bases matching TRBD1. After removal of 5 bases from V and 3 bases from J, the junction contained 8 bases not matched to a gene. The CDR3 spans 14 residues. Germline V gene lookup returns CDR1 SGHDT and CDR2 YYEEEE. The CDR3 DNA follows: TGTGCCAGCAGTGACAGGGAAGCATACTACGAGCAGTACTTC. This sequence encodes CASSDREAYYEQYF.

V is TRBV28 and J is TRBJ2-1; 12 bases agree with TRBD2. Germline assignment: CDR1 MDHEN and CDR2 SYDVKM. This CDR3 region has 15 residues. After removal of 6 bases from V and 7 bases from J, the junction contained 7 bases not matched to a gene. The CDR3 DNA follows: TGTGCCAGCAGCCCCCTAGCGGGGGGGTTTAATGAGCAGTTCTTC. The encoded protein is CASSPLAGGFNEQFF.

V gene TRBV29-1 combines with J gene TRBJ2-2; 7 bases are shared with TRBD1. The CDR3 totals 15 residues. The ends lost 6 bases at V and 1 base at J; junction bases unmatched: 8. Germline lookup yields CDR1 SQVTM and CDR2 ANQGSEA. CDR3 sequence (DNA): TGCAGCGTCAGCAGGACAGGCGTGAACACCGGGGAGCTGTTTTTT. This codes for CSVSRTGVNTGELFF.

The rearrangement joins TRBV11-2 to TRBJ2-5; 9 nucleotides agree with TRBD2. The V and J ends lost 1 base and 4 bases, in that order; junction bases with no gene match: 7. CDR3 length: 16 residues. Looked up from germline, CDR1 is SGHAT and CDR2 is FQNNGV. The CDR3 DNA reads as TGTGCCAGCAGCTTAGCTGGCGGGGGGGCACTAGAGACCCAGTACTTC. Amino acid sequence: CASSLAGGGALETQYF.

This clone was picked up one time. The chain recombines TRBV6-1 with TRBJ2-5; D may correspond to TRBD1 or TRBD2 (5 bases each). Germline values: CDR1 MNHNS, CDR2 SASEGT. The CDR3 is 14 amino acids. V was pared by 4 bases and J by 3 bases, with 12 bases between. In nucleotides, the CDR3 is TGTGCCAGCAGTGGCCGGGGCAGTAAAGAGACCCAGTACTTC. This gives the protein CASSGRGSKETQYF.

The CDR3 here is CASSLEGVGTEAFF. Written as DNA, the CDR3 is TGTGCCAGCAGCTTAGAGGGGGTGGGCACTGAAGCTTTCTTT. This chain connects TRBV11-2 to TRBJ1-1, with a weak D call TRBD1 (5 bases). Germline V CDR1 and CDR2: SGHAT, FQNNGV. The V and J ends lost 0 bases and 4 bases respectively, with 9 bases between them. The CDR3 is made up of 14 amino acids.

The gene calls are TRBV10-2 and TRBJ2-3; 8 bases agree with TRBD1. J was trimmed by 1 base and V by 6 bases; bases with no gene match: 3. The CDR3 contains 14 residues. CDR1 WSHSY and CDR2 SAAADI come from the germline V gene. The CDR3 is CASRPTGGTDTQYF. The CDR3 nucleotides read TGCGCCAGCAGACCGACAGGGGGCACAGATACGCAGTATTTT.

The count of this clone is one. The chain has TRBV7-8 and TRBJ2-5; unclear D gene. The J call could be wrong; TRBJ2-7 is a better fit for the DNA end. The CDR3 runs to 13 residues. Looked up from germline, CDR1 is SGHVS and CDR2 is FQNEAQ. In DNA form, the CDR3 reads TGTGCCAGCAGCCGGACGGTCTCCTACGAGCAGTACTTC. Its translation is CASSRTVSYEQYF.

This clone has a handful of counts. The chain combines TRBV5-1 with TRBJ2-2; TRBD2 might be the D (5 bases). Germline V gene sequence: CDR1 SGHRS, CDR2 YFSETQ. The V end lost 0 bases, the J end lost 1 base, and 13 bases lay between the germline ends. CDR3 length equals 17 residues. The CDR3 loop is CASSLGHRDLNTGELFF. The CDR3 DNA sequence: TGCGCCAGCAGCTTGGGACACCGGGATTTGAACACCGGGGAGCTGTTTTTT.

The sample holds one count of this clone. The chain's CDR3 is CASSLGSLTEQYF. For the CDR3, the DNA is TGTGCCAGCAGCTTGGGCAGCCTTACTGAGCAGTACTTC. The chain has TRBV5-6 and TRBJ2-7, with D unresolved. There are 13 residues in the CDR3. In germline, CDR1 is SGHDT, CDR2 YYEEEE. V shed 0 bases and J shed 7 bases, with 11 bases lying between them.

The chain's CDR3 is CASSLLPGDGNQPQHF. For the CDR3, the DNA is TGCGCCAGCAGCTTGCTTCCGGGGGACGGCAATCAGCCCCAGCATTTT. V is TRBV5-1 and J is TRBJ1-5, with D tentatively TRBD1 (5 bases). Trimming took 1 base from V and 2 from J, leaving 13 bases between them. The CDR3 is 16 amino acids. Germline CDR1 and CDR2: SGHRS and YFSETQ.

As DNA, the CDR3 is TGTGCCAGCAGCCGGGGTCTTCGTGTCCTAGAGAACACTGAAGCTTTCTTT. It encodes CASSRGLRVLENTEAFF. This sequence joins TRBV9 and TRBJ1-1; D not certain. This CDR3 contains 17 residues. V was shortened by 4 bases and J by 1 base, with 20 bases between the two germline ends. CDR1 is SGDLS, CDR2 YYNGEE, per germline. The entire variable domain, with the rest obtained from reference TRBV9 and TRBJ1-1, is as follows: DSGVTQTPKHLITATGQRVTLRCSPRSGDLSVYWYQQSLDQGLQFLIQYYNGEERAKGNILERFSAQQFPDLHSELNLSSLELGDSALYFCASSRGLRVLENTEAFFGQGTRLTVV.

This chain joins TRBV2 and TRBJ1-1, with D perhaps matching TRBD1 (6 bases). Germline lookup yields CDR1 SNHLY and CDR2 FYNNEI. This CDR3 has 15 residues. V lost 7 bases, J lost 6 bases, and 21 bases lay in between. The CDR3 here is CASITNHRVPAEAFF. CDR3 DNA sequence: TGTGCCAGCATTACGAACCACAGGGTTCCCGCTGAAGCTTTCTTT. The full variable domain, in which reference TRBV2 and TRBJ1-1 provide the parts outside the CDR3, is EPEVTQTPSHQVTQMGQEVILRCVPISNHLYFYWYRQILGQKVEFLVSFYNNEISEKSEIFDDQFSVERPDGSNFTLKIRSTKLEDSAMYFCASITNHRVPAEAFFGQGTRLTVV.

This clone appeared a few times. The rearrangement uses TRBV4-1 and TRBJ2-7, with a weak D call TRBD2 (5 bases). Trimming pared 0 bases from V and 4 bases from J, leaving 10 bases between. Germline V gene sequence: CDR1 MGHRA, CDR2 YSYEKL. The CDR3 has 14 residues. CDR3 sequence (DNA): TGCGCCAGCAGCCAAGAGGGAGTGGAATACGAGCAGTACTTC. Its translation: CASSQEGVEYEQYF.

The rearrangement joins TRBV19 to TRBJ1-2; D is unclear. The germline V gene has CDR1 LNHDA and CDR2 SQIVND (reference sequence). V was trimmed by 5 bases and J by 2 bases, leaving 9 bases between them. The length of the CDR3 is 13 residues. The DNA for the CDR3 is TGTGCCAGTAGTCTACCTGAGAACTATGGCTACACCTTC. This gives the protein CASSLPENYGYTF.

In its sample, this clone was seen a few times. V and J are TRBV6-5 and TRBJ2-2; TRBD1 might be the D (5 bases). The CDR3 has 15 amino acids. The V and J ends lost 5 bases and 4 bases respectively, with 14 bases between them. Germline V gives CDR1 MNHEY, CDR2 SVGAGI. CDR3 bases: TGTGCCAGCAGTGGGGCCCTGTCGGGCACCGGGGAGCTGTTTTTT. Translating gives CASSGALSGTGELFF.

The sample holds one count of this clone. The genes are TRBV7-9 and TRBJ1-5; 12 nucleotides agree with TRBD1. V dropped 4 bases and J dropped 5; count of bases not matched to a gene: 3. The germline CDR1 and CDR2 sequences are SEHNR and FQNEAQ (reference sequence). There are 15 residues in the CDR3. CDR3 protein: CASSSGTGGDQPQHF. Here the CDR3 DNA reads TGTGCCAGCAGCTCCGGGACAGGGGGCGATCAGCCCCAGCATTTT. Full variable domain (missing parts from reference TRBV7-9 and TRBJ1-5): DTGVSQNPRHKITKRGQNVTFRCDPISEHNRLYWYRQTLGQGPEFLTYFQNEAQLEKSRLLSDRFSAERPKGSFSTLEIQRTEQGDSAMYLCASSSGTGGDQPQHFGDGTRLSIL.

CDR3 in DNA: TGTGCCAGCATTAACCCGGAAGCTAACTATGGCTACACCTTC. It codes for CASINPEANYGYTF. The rearrangement links TRBV2 to TRBJ1-2; no reliable D call. This CDR3 comprises 14 residues. Trimming took 7 bases from V and 0 from J, leaving 12 bases between them. Germline lookup yields CDR1 SNHLY and CDR2 FYNNEI.

V usage is TRBV7-3 and J usage is TRBJ2-5; tentative D call: TRBD1 (7 bases). CDR1 is SGHTA and CDR2 is FQGTGA in the germline V gene. Trimming took off 5 bases at V and 5 bases at J, with 12 bases between the two ends. The CDR3 totals 13 residues. CDR3 DNA sequence: TGTGCCAGCAGCGCGGGACAGCTGGAGACCCAGTACTTC. Amino acid sequence: CASSAGQLETQYF.

V gene TRBV7-3 combines with J gene TRBJ1-5; D might be TRBD1 (5 bases). Trimming stripped 5 bases from V and 4 bases from J, with 15 bases between. The CDR3 consists of 15 residues. Germline loops: CDR1 SGHTA, CDR2 FQGTGA. The CDR3, as DNA: TGTGCCAGCAGCCCGGGGACGAGTAAAAATCAGCCCCAGCATTTT. As protein: CASSPGTSKNQPQHF.

This chain links TRBV7-2 with TRBJ2-5, with a weak D call TRBD2 (5 bases). Trimming took off 0 bases at V and 5 bases at J, with 13 bases between the two ends. Germline V lookup: CDR1 SGHTA, CDR2 FQGNSA. The CDR3 runs to 15 residues. The CDR3 coding sequence is TGTGCCAGCAGCTTAGCGTCGGGGTATGGCGAGACCCAGTACTTC. Translated: CASSLASGYGETQYF.

This clone was seen a single time. The V and J genes are TRBV4-1 and TRBJ2-3, with 10 bases that match TRBD2. Germline CDR1 reads MGHRA; CDR2 reads YSYEKL. The CDR3 loop spans 18 amino acids. The J segment lost 4 bases and the V segment lost 0 bases, leaving 10 bases of the junction unmatched. Written as DNA, the CDR3 is TGCGCCAGCAGCCAAGATAGATCGACAGCGGGGGGGCCAGATACGCAGTATTTT. Protein: CASSQDRSTAGGPDTQYF.

The chain employs TRBV7-2 and TRBJ2-3; possibly TRBD2 for D (5 bases). CDR3 length: 15 amino acids. Trimming cost V 3 bases and J 2 bases, with 12 bases left between them. CDR1 is SGHTA and CDR2 is FQGNSA in the germline V gene. CDR3 coding DNA: TGTGCCAGCAGCTTTTTTTGGGAGACCACAGATACGCAGTATTTT. It is translated as CASSFFWETTDTQYF.